This T cell receptor beta chain comes out of a study of blood T cell repertoires in COVID-19. As for the study in general: T cells, B-cell-depleted T cells, or PBMCs provided the cDNA or gDNA that served as material.

Living in under 30 US areas, the participants were between about 18 and 95 years of age. Assignments of participants to cohorts depended upon their own reported clinical history. Two negative PCRs, clearance, or symptom resolution were required of recovered Cohort 3 donors. J gave up 0 bases and V 7 bases, and 14 bases lay outside the gene matches. The germline CDR1 and CDR2 sequences are SNHLY and FYNNEI. This CDR3 region has 18 residues. The table came from immunoSEQ multiplex PCR; TCRdb's copy has only in-frame clones and leaves some out. Of more than 300,000 clones listed, roughly nine tenths are singletons.

The specimen was PBMCs or T cells enriched from blood (not recorded which). V gene TRBV2 combines with J gene TRBJ1-1; 10 bases are shared with TRBD1. This clonotype originated in a young woman who had recovered from COVID-19. The DNA for the CDR3 is TGTGCCAGCAAAAAGGGCGGACAGGGGGAGCTTCTGAACACTGAAGCTTTCTTT. It specifies CASKKGGQGELLNTEAFF.